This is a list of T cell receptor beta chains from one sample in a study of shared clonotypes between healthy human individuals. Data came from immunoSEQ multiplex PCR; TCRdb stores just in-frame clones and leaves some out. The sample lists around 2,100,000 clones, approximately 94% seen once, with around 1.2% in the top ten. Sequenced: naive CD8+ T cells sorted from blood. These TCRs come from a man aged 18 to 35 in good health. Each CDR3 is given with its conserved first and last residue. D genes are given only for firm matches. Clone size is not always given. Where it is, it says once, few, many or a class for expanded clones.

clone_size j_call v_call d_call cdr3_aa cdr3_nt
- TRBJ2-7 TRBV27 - CASSLFGVSGYEQYF TGTGCCAGCAGTTTATTCGGGGTTTCTGGATACGAGCAGTACTTC
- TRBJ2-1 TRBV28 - CASSPLTGYNEQFF TGTGCCAGCAGTCCTCTTACGGGTTACAATGAGCAGTTCTTC
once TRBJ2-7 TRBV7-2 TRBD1 CASSLITGGEQYF TGTGCCAGCAGCTTAATAACAGGGGGCGAGCAGTACTTC
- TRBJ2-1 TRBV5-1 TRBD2 CASSFWGTSPHEQFF TGCGCCAGCAGCTTTTGGGGGACTAGTCCTCATGAGCAGTTCTTC
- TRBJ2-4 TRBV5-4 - CASSFSEGLNIQYF TGTGCCAGCAGCTTTAGCGAGGGTCTAAACATTCAGTACTTC
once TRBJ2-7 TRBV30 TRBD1 CAWSVAGGEQYF TGTGCCTGGAGTGTAGCAGGGGGCGAGCAGTACTTC
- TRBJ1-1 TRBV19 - CASSIDGENTEAFF TGTGCCAGTAGTATAGACGGAGAGAACACTGAAGCTTTCTTT
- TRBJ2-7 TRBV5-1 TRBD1 CASSAGQGAYEQYF TGCGCCAGCAGCGCCGGACAGGGGGCTTACGAGCAGTACTTC
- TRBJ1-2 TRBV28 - CASSLGGAGYGYTF TGTGCCAGCAGTTTAGGGGGCGCCGGCTATGGCTACACCTTC
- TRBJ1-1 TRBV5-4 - CASSFRGGSTEAFF TGTGCCAGCAGCTTCCGTGGGGGGTCCACTGAAGCTTTCTTT
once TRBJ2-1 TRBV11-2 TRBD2 CASTTKSGTSGDNEQFF TGTGCCAGCACCACGAAATCCGGGACTAGCGGCGACAATGAGCAGTTCTTC
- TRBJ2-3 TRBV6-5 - CASSYTEGTDTQYF TGTGCCAGCAGTTACACAGAAGGCACAGATACGCAGTATTTT
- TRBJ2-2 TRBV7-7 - CASSRKLWVFGELFF TGTGCTAGCAGCCGAAAGCTATGGGTTTTCGGGGAGCTGTTTTTT
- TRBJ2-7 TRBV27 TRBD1 CASSLRQGANEQYF TGTGCCAGCAGTTTACGACAGGGGGCGAACGAGCAGTACTTC
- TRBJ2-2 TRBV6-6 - CASSLYRNTGELFF TGTGCCAGCAGTCTTTACAGGAACACCGGGGAGCTGTTTTTT
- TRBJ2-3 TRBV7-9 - CAVRQGGFIDTQYF TGTGCCGTCCGACAGGGAGGGTTTATAGATACGCAGTATTTT
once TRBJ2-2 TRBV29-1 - CSVDMGGLNTGELFF TGCAGCGTTGATATGGGCGGACTAAACACCGGGGAGCTGTTTTTT
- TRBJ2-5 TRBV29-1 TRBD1 CSVREGQGISGETQYF TGCAGCGTAAGGGAGGGACAGGGCATCTCTGGGGAGACCCAGTACTTC
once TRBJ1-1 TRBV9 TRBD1 CASSPYGQGGTEAFF TGTGCCAGCAGCCCGTACGGACAGGGCGGGACTGAAGCTTTCTTT
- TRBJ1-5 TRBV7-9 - CASSLFLGRGGNQPQHF TGTGCCAGCAGCTTATTTCTTGGCAGGGGAGGCAATCAGCCCCAGCATTTT
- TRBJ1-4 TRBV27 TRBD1 CASSPNPGQTNEKLFF TGTGCCAGCAGTCCGAACCCGGGACAGACTAATGAAAAACTGTTTTTT
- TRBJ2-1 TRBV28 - CASSLRTSYNEQFF TGTGCCAGCAGTTTGCGGACCTCCTACAATGAGCAGTTCTTC
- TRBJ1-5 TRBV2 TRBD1 CASSRMTGIDNQPQHF TGTGCCAGCAGCCGTATGACAGGGATCGACAATCAGCCCCAGCATTTT
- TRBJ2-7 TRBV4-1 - CASSQVGVYEQYF TGCGCCAGCAGCCAAGTTGGCGTTTACGAGCAGTACTTC
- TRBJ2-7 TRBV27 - CASMARSSYEQYF TGTGCCAGCATGGCACGGAGCTCCTACGAGCAGTACTTC
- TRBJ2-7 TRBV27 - CASSLSGISYEQYF TGTGCCAGCAGTTTATCGGGGATCTCCTACGAGCAGTACTTC
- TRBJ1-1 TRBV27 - CASSYYTGSAEAFF TGTGCCAGCAGTTATTATACAGGGAGTGCTGAAGCTTTCTTT
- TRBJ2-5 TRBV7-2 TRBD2 CASSLPAGARKETQYF TGTGCCAGCAGCTTGCCAGCGGGGGCCCGGAAAGAGACCCAGTACTTC
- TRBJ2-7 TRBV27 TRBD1 CASSLLTRDRAYEQYF TGTGCCAGCAGTTTATTGACCCGGGACAGGGCCTACGAGCAGTACTTC
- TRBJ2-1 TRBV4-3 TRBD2 CASSQDLGLAGYNEQFF TGCGCCAGCAGCCAAGATCTTGGACTAGCGGGGTACAATGAGCAGTTCTTC
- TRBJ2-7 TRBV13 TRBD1 CASSLSEGQSYEQYF TGTGCCAGCAGCTTGAGTGAGGGACAGTCCTACGAGCAGTACTTC
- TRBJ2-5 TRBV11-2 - CASSLGQTQYF TGTGCCAGCAGCTTGGGTCAGACCCAGTACTTC
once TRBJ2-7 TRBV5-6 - CASSLDGVGQYF TGTGCCAGCAGCTTGGATGGGGTCGGGCAGTACTTC
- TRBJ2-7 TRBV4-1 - CASSQERRSYEQYF TGCGCCAGCAGCCAAGAACGACGCTCCTACGAGCAGTACTTC
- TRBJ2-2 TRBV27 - CASSLLRDITGELFF TGTGCCAGCAGTTTACTCCGGGACATCACCGGGGAGCTGTTTTTT
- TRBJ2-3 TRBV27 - CASSSSHGEFTDTQYF TGTGCCAGCAGTTCCTCTCACGGGGAGTTCACAGATACGCAGTATTTT
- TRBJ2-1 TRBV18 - CASSRTFVANEQFF TGTGCCAGCTCACGGACCTTCGTCGCCAATGAGCAGTTCTTC
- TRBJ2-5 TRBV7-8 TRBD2 CASSLRLAGQETQYF TGTGCCAGCAGCTTGAGGCTAGCGGGCCAAGAGACCCAGTACTTC
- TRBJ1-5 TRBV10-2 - CASRTGTPNQPQHF TGCGCCAGCAGAACCGGGACACCCAATCAGCCCCAGCATTTT
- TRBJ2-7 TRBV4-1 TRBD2 CASSQEAGGPSLVQYF TGCGCCAGCAGCCAAGAAGCGGGAGGGCCCTCTTTGGTGCAGTACTTC
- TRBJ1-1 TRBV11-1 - CASSLARGGATEAFF TGTGCCAGCAGCTTAGCGCGGGGGGGCGCGACTGAAGCTTTCTTT
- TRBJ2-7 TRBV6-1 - CASSEAGPYEQYF TGTGCCAGCAGTGAAGCTGGGCCCTACGAGCAGTACTTC
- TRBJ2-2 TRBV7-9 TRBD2 CASSSSELAVFTGELFF TGTGCCAGCAGCTCCTCGGAACTAGCGGTTTTCACCGGGGAGCTGTTTTTT
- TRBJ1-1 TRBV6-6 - CASSLTGPRVNTEAFF TGTGCCAGCAGCCTCACAGGGCCGAGGGTGAACACTGAAGCTTTCTTT
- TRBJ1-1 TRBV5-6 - CASSFDLNTEAFF TGTGCCAGCAGCTTTGATTTGAACACTGAAGCTTTCTTT
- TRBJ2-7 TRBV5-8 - CATALGHVLGDEQYF TGTGCCACCGCGCTTGGGCACGTTCTAGGGGACGAGCAGTACTTC
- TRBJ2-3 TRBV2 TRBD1 CASSEGGTEDDTQYF TGTGCCAGCAGTGAAGGGGGGACAGAGGATGATACGCAGTATTTT
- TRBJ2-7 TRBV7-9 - CASSPDRSRDEQYF TGTGCCAGCAGCCCTGACAGGTCTCGGGACGAGCAGTACTTC
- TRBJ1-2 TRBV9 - CASSSAGVPRGGYTF TGTGCCAGCAGCTCTGCGGGGGTCCCCCGGGGTGGCTACACCTTC
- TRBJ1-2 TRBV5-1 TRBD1 CASSPSGQGENGYTF TGCGCCAGCAGCCCTAGTGGACAGGGAGAGAATGGCTACACCTTC
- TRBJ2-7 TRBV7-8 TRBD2 CASSLLERESYEQYF TGTGCCAGCAGCTTACTCGAGCGGGAGTCCTACGAGCAGTACTTC
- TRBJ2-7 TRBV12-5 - CASGSGLSYEQCF TGTGCTAGTGGGAGCGGACTCTCCTACGAGCAGTGCTTC
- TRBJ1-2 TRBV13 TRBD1 CASSPGTGEGHYGYTF TGTGCCAGCAGCCCCGGGACAGGGGAGGGTCACTATGGCTACACCTTC
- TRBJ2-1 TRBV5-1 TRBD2 CASSLSSGINEQFF TGCGCCAGCAGCTTATCTAGCGGGATAAATGAGCAGTTCTTC